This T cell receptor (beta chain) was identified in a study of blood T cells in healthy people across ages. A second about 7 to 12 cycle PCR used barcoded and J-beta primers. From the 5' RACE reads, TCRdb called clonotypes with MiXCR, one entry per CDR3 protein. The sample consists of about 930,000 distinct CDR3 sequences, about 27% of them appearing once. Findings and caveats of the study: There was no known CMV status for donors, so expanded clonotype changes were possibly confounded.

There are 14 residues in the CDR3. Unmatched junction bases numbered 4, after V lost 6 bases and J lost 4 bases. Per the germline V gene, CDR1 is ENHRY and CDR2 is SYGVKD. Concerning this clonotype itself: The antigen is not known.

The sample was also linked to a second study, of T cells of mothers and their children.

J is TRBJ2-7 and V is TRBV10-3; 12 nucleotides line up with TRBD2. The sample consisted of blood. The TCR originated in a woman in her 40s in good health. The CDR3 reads CAISPGTSGYEQYF. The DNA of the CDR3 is TGTGCCATCAGCCCCGGGACTAGCGGGTACGAGCAGTACTTC.